Here is one T cell receptor beta chain with its context. Its antigen is unknown. The sample comes from a study of CXCR3-negative and CXCR3-positive naive CD8 T cells. Findings of the study overall: When CXCR3-positive naive cells were set against CXCR3-negative naive cells, the former had more hydrophobic TRB CDR3s.

TRB cDNA libraries were made by UMI-labeled 5' RACE. One entry per CDR3 protein, without DNA, is what TCRdb gives after re-calling the 5' RACE reads. This sample's clone table lists tens of thousands of distinct CDR3 sequences. The CDR3 totals 15 residues. The germline V gene encodes CDR1 SQVTM and CDR2 ANQGSEA. Sequencing was carried out using naive CXCR3+ CD8+ T cells from blood. Subset described: CD45RO-CCR7+CD27+CD95- naive CD8+ T cells expressing CXCR3 (TNR3+). The source is a human donor in good health. Some clones in this sample may be carry-over from other donors' samples. The chain joins TRBV29-1 to TRBJ2-7; the TRBD2 assignment by TCRdb is unverifiable without DNA. The CDR3 reads CSVTGGHFPTYEQYF.